Presented here are 7 T cell receptor beta chains from one specimen sequenced in a study of technical replicates of blood from four donors. Libraries were prepared by immunoSEQ multiplex PCR; TCRdb keeps only in-frame clonotypes and omits some of them. Of some 78,000 clones in the sample, around 94% were seen once. The sample comprised T cells isolated from PBMCs. These receptors were taken from a human donor in good health.

The chain has TRBV11-3 and TRBJ2-7; 7 nucleotides match TRBD1. CDR3 size: 15 residues. Germline CDR1 is SGHNT and CDR2 is YENEEA. With 5 bases clipped from V and 3 bases from J, the junction kept 10 bases outside the gene matches. The CDR3 protein is CASSRRQGIDYEQYF. CDR3 in DNA: TGTGCCAGCAGCAGAAGACAGGGTATAGACTACGAGCAGTACTTC.

This chain joins TRBV28 and TRBJ1-5; D is ambiguous. The CDR3 totals 13 residues. Trimming shortened V by 4 bases and J by 8 bases, and 12 bases separated the two germline ends. In germline, CDR1 is MDHEN, CDR2 SYDVKM. The CDR3 region has the DNA TGTGCCAGCAGTTATAGTTTTTCTAAGCCCCAGCATTTT. This translates into CASSYSFSKPQHF.

The chain has TRBV7-9 and TRBJ2-2; 12 positions match TRBD2. The germline V gene encodes CDR1 SEHNR and CDR2 FQNEAQ (reference sequence). V lost 6 bases, J lost 2 bases, and 13 bases stayed unmatched. The CDR3 is 19 amino acids. This CDR3 reads CASSYRASGRAFNTGELFF. CDR3 nucleotides: TGTGCCAGCAGTTACAGGGCTAGCGGGAGGGCCTTCAACACCGGGGAGCTGTTTTTT.

The chain combines TRBV6-6 with TRBJ2-2; D gene uncertain. V lost 4 bases and J 0 bases, leaving 6 bases between the germline ends. Per the germline V gene, CDR1 is MNHNY and CDR2 is SVGAGI (reference sequence). This CDR3 has 14 amino acids. CDR3 loop: CASSLVANTGELFF. CDR3 in DNA: TGTGCCAGCAGTTTAGTCGCGAACACCGGGGAGCTGTTTTTT.

The chain recombines TRBV7-2 with TRBJ2-2, with D tentatively TRBD1 (6 bases). CDR1 is SGHTA, CDR2 FQGNSA, per germline. Trimming removed 3 bases from V and 5 bases from J, with 16 bases in between. The CDR3 is made up of 16 amino acids. The CDR3 is CASSFTGLATTGELFF. DNA for the CDR3: TGTGCCAGCAGCTTTACAGGGTTGGCGACTACCGGGGAGCTGTTTTTT.

The chain has TRBV19 and TRBJ2-1; the D is unclear. The V and J ends lost 3 bases and 10 bases respectively, with 10 bases between them. CDR3 length: 12 residues. CDR1 and CDR2 (germline): LNHDA, SQIVND (reference sequence). This CDR3 is CASSIRQSEQFF. CDR3 DNA: TGTGCCAGTAGTATCAGGCAATCCGAGCAGTTCTTC.

CDR3 protein: CASSDSSSGNTIYF. The CDR3 nucleotides read TGTGCCAGCAGCGACAGTAGCTCTGGAAACACCATATATTTT. The chain carries TRBV6-1 and TRBJ1-3; D is possibly TRBD1 (5 bases). Trimming removed 6 bases from V and 0 bases from J, with 9 bases in between. This CDR3 has 14 residues. From germline, CDR1 is MNHNS and CDR2 SASEGT.